This is a list of T cell receptor beta chains from one sample in a study of response to subunit inactivated influenza vaccine. TCRdb re-called the RT-PCR reads with MiXCR, one entry per CDR3 protein. The sample carries 800,000 or so distinct CDR3 sequences, over 20% recorded once. The material was PBMCs from blood, obtained roughly 5 days after vaccination. The receptors derive from a man over 45 who received an inactivated influenza vaccine. CDR3s include the opening cysteine and the closing phenylalanine or tryptophan. The order of the fields is V gene, J gene, CDR3 protein.

v_gene: TRBV12-3/TRBV12-4; j_gene: TRBJ1-1; CDR3aa: CASSLGDRGNTEAFF
v_gene: TRBV15; j_gene: TRBJ2-3; CDR3aa: CATSRDPGKSTDTQYF
v_gene: TRBV5-1; j_gene: TRBJ2-6; CDR3aa: CASSLALGSANVLTF
v_gene: TRBV20-1; j_gene: TRBJ2-5; CDR3aa: CSARVMETQYF
v_gene: TRBV12-3/TRBV12-4; j_gene: TRBJ2-1; CDR3aa: CASSLGPGRYNEQFF
v_gene: TRBV30; j_gene: TRBJ2-1; CDR3aa: CAWSVGSVMSSYNEQFF
v_gene: TRBV12-3/TRBV12-4; j_gene: TRBJ1-2; CDR3aa: CASTIRRQTYGYTF
v_gene: TRBV7-2; j_gene: TRBJ2-2; CDR3aa: CASSLVGGPNTGELFF
v_gene: TRBV20-1; j_gene: TRBJ1-4; CDR3aa: CSALGQGGEKLFF
v_gene: TRBV7-9; j_gene: TRBJ2-7; CDR3aa: CASSQGTATYEQYF
v_gene: TRBV20-1; j_gene: TRBJ1-1; CDR3aa: CSARDKQGAFF
v_gene: TRBV14; j_gene: TRBJ2-2; CDR3aa: CASSPAHVTGELFF
v_gene: TRBV24-1; j_gene: TRBJ2-1; CDR3aa: CATSDSSGNYNEQFF
v_gene: TRBV5-1; j_gene: TRBJ2-7; CDR3aa: CASSLTGTWQYF
v_gene: TRBV5-5; j_gene: TRBJ2-1; CDR3aa: CASSSGLAREF
v_gene: TRBV5-1; j_gene: TRBJ1-1; CDR3aa: CASSLDGGRRTEAFF
v_gene: TRBV29-1; j_gene: TRBJ2-2; CDR3aa: CSVLRDGTGELFF
v_gene: TRBV29-1; j_gene: TRBJ2-7; CDR3aa: CSVSTQRRTGGQYF
v_gene: TRBV5-1; j_gene: TRBJ1-3; CDR3aa: CASSLGPAFYGNTIYF
v_gene: TRBV11-2; j_gene: TRBJ2-1; CDR3aa: CASSLVASVSYNEQFF
v_gene: TRBV28; j_gene: TRBJ2-2; CDR3aa: CASRSGTDSLTGELFF
v_gene: TRBV2; j_gene: TRBJ2-3; CDR3aa: CASSFGQATQYF
v_gene: TRBV5-1; j_gene: TRBJ2-5; CDR3aa: CASSLPEGETQYF
v_gene: TRBV5-1; j_gene: TRBJ1-1; CDR3aa: CASSFPTGGNTEAFF
v_gene: TRBV6-2/TRBV6-3; j_gene: TRBJ2-1; CDR3aa: CASSPGLAGLRGYSQFF
v_gene: TRBV20-1; j_gene: TRBJ1-2; CDR3aa: CSAMGQENGYTF
v_gene: TRBV6-2/TRBV6-3; j_gene: TRBJ2-1; CDR3aa: CASRGRRLTYNEQFF
v_gene: TRBV20-1; j_gene: TRBJ2-1; CDR3aa: CSARGGDEQFF
v_gene: TRBV11-1; j_gene: TRBJ2-5; CDR3aa: CASSFRGPSVLYQETQYF
v_gene: TRBV10-3; j_gene: TRBJ2-2; CDR3aa: CAISRDTGELFF
v_gene: TRBV7-2; j_gene: TRBJ2-7; CDR3aa: CASSLRQVLRSYEQYF
v_gene: TRBV6-1; j_gene: TRBJ2-7; CDR3aa: CASSPSGTGVPYEQYF
v_gene: TRBV20-1; j_gene: TRBJ1-1; CDR3aa: CSAENRGRGTEAFF
v_gene: TRBV5-1; j_gene: TRBJ2-5; CDR3aa: CASSLWGGTETQYF
v_gene: TRBV7-2; j_gene: TRBJ2-5; CDR3aa: CASSSWGKETQYF
v_gene: TRBV20-1; j_gene: TRBJ2-1; CDR3aa: CSARGLAGRYNEQFF
v_gene: TRBV28; j_gene: TRBJ2-2; CDR3aa: CATRDYTGELFF
v_gene: TRBV6-2/TRBV6-3; j_gene: TRBJ1-1; CDR3aa: CATTGYTEAFF
v_gene: TRBV20-1; j_gene: TRBJ1-4; CDR3aa: CSARAGGFTTNEKLFF
v_gene: TRBV5-6; j_gene: TRBJ2-3; CDR3aa: CASSLLLDSDTDTQYF
v_gene: TRBV5-1; j_gene: TRBJ2-7; CDR3aa: CASSSSSFEQYF
v_gene: TRBV5-6; j_gene: TRBJ2-3; CDR3aa: CASSWTAGGRTDTQYF
v_gene: TRBV15; j_gene: TRBJ2-7; CDR3aa: CATSRDGPEWGEQYF
v_gene: TRBV30; j_gene: TRBJ1-2; CDR3aa: CAWSTEVGYGYTF
v_gene: TRBV10-3; j_gene: TRBJ2-3; CDR3aa: CAISPRRTSGGGTDTQYF
v_gene: TRBV4-1; j_gene: TRBJ1-2; CDR3aa: CASSQAGGGPYGYTF
v_gene: TRBV12-3/TRBV12-4; j_gene: TRBJ2-2; CDR3aa: CASSTWTSGSPGELFF
v_gene: TRBV20-1; j_gene: TRBJ1-3; CDR3aa: CSAIHNSGNTIYF
v_gene: TRBV11-2; j_gene: TRBJ2-1; CDR3aa: CASSFGHGYNEQFF
v_gene: TRBV10-3; j_gene: TRBJ2-5; CDR3aa: CAISESTGETQYF
v_gene: TRBV20-1; j_gene: TRBJ2-3; CDR3aa: CSARKGARADTQYF
v_gene: TRBV7-9; j_gene: TRBJ1-1; CDR3aa: CASSLPGQMAEAFF